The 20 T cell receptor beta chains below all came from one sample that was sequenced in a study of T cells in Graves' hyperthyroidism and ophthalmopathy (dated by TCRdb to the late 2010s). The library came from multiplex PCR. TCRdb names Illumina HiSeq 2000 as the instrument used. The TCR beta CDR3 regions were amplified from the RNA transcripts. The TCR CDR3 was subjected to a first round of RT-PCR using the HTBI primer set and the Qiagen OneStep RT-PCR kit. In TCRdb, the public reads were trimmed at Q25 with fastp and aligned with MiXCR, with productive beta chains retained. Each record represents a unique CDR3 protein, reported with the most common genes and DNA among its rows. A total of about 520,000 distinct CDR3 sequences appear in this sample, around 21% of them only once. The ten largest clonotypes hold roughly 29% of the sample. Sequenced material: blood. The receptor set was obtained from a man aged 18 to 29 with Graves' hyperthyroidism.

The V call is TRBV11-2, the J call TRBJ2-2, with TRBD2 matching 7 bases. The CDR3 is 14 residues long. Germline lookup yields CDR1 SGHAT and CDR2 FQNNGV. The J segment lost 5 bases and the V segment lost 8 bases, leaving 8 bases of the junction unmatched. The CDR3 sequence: CASLQSGATGELFF. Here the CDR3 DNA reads TGTGCCAGCTTACAGAGCGGGGCAACCGGGGAGCTGTTTTTT.

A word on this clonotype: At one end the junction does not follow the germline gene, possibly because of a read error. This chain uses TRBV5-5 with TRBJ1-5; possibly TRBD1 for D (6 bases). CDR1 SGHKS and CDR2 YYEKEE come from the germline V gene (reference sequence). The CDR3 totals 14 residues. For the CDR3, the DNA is TGTGTCAGCAGCTCCCGACAGGTTGGGCAGCCCCAGCATTTT. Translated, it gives CVSSSRQVGQPQHF.

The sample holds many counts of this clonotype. This CDR3 reads CASSSPRAEGWVTGELFF. The CDR3 nucleotides are TGTGCCAGTAGTAGCCCGAGGGCGGAAGGTTGGGTCACCGGGGAGCTGTTTTTT. This chain joins TRBV19 and TRBJ2-2, with D perhaps TRBD2 (5 bases). The CDR3 has 18 residues. Deletions cut 4 bases from V and 4 bases from J, with 22 bases between. Germline V gene sequence: CDR1 LNHDA, CDR2 SQIVND (reference sequence).

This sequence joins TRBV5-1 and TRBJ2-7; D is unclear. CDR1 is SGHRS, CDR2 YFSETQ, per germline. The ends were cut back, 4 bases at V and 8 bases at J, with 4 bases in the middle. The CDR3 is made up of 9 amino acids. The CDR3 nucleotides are TGCGCCAGCAGCCTTAAGCAGTACTTC. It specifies CASSLKQYF.

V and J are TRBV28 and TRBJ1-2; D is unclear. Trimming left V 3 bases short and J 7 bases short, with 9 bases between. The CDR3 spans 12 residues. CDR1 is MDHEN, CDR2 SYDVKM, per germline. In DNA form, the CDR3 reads TGTGCCAGCAGTTTTCCTAGGGCTGGCTACACCTTC. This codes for CASSFPRAGYTF.

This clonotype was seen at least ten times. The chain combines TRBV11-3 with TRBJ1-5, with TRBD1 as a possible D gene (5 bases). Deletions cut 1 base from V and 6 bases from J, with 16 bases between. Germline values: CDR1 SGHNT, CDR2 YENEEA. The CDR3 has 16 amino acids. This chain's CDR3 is CASSLVVSRVGQPQHF. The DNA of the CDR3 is TGTGCCAGCAGCTTAGTGGTTAGCAGGGTTGGTCAGCCCCAGCATTTT.

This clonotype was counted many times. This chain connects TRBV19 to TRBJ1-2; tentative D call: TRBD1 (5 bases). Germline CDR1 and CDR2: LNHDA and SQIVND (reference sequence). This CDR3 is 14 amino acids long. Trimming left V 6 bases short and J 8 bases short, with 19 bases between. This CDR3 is CASRWGNPMGGYTF. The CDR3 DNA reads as TGTGCCAGTAGATGGGGCAACCCAATGGGCGGCTACACCTTC. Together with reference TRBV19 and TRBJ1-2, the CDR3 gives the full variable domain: DGGITQSPKYLFRKEGQNVTLSCEQNLNHDAMYWYRQDPGQGLRLIYYSQIVNDFQKGDIAEGYSVSREKKESFPLTVTSAQKNPTAFYLCASRWGNPMGGYTFGSGTRLTVV.

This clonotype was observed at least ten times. CDR3 sequence reads: CASSLQGPTAVGYTF. For the CDR3, the DNA is TGTGCCAGCAGCTTACAGGGGCCCACGGCCGTGGGCTACACCTTC. The chain uses TRBV11-1 and TRBJ1-2, with D possibly being TRBD1 (6 bases). The CDR3 has 15 residues. Germline values: CDR1 SGHAT, CDR2 FQDESV (reference sequence). V was pared by 2 bases and J by 8 bases, with 18 bases between.

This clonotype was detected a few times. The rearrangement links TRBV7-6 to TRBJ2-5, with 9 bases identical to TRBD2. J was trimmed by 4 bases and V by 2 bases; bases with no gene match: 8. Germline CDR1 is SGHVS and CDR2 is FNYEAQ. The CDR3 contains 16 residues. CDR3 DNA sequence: TGTGCCAGCAGCTTACTTGGCGGGGGGGCCGTAGAGACCCAGTACTTC. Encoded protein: CASSLLGGGAVETQYF.

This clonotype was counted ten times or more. Here the CDR3 DNA reads TGTGCCAGCAGTTGGGGACGGGGGACCTACGAGCAGTACTTC. Residues: CASSWGRGTYEQYF. The chain employs TRBV27 and TRBJ2-7; D might be TRBD2 (6 bases). Deletions cut 4 bases from V and 2 bases from J, with 12 bases between. Germline values: CDR1 MNHEY, CDR2 SMNVEV (reference sequence). This CDR3 is built from 14 residues.

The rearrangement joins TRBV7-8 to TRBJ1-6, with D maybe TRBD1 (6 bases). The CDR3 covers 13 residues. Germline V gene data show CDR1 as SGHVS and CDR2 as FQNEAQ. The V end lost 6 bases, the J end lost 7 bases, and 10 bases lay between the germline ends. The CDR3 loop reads CASSRTDNSPLHF. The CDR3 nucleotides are TGTGCCAGCAGTCGGACAGACAATTCACCCCTCCACTTT.

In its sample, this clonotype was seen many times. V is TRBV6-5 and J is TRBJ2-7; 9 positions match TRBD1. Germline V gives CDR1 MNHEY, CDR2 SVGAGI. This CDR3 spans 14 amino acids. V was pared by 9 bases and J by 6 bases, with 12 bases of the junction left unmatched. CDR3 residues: CASDIQQGAGEQYF. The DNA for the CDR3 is TGTGCCAGTGATATTCAACAGGGGGCTGGCGAGCAGTACTTC.

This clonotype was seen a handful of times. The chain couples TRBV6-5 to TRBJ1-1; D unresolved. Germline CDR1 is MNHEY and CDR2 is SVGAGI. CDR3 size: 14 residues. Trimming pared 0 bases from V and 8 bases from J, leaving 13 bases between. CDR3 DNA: TGTGCCAGCAGTTACTCGATGCTGGGAGTGGAAGCTTTCTTT. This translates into CASSYSMLGVEAFF.

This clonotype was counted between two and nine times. CDR3 sequence: CSARVEGISYEQYF. The CDR3 nucleotides are TGCAGTGCTAGAGTAGAGGGTATCTCCTACGAGCAGTACTTC. The V call is TRBV20-1, the J call TRBJ2-7; a possible D gene is TRBD2 (5 bases). V lost 1 base and J lost 0, with 10 bases in between. This CDR3 has 14 residues. Germline V gene sequence: CDR1 DFQATT, CDR2 SNEGSKA (reference sequence).

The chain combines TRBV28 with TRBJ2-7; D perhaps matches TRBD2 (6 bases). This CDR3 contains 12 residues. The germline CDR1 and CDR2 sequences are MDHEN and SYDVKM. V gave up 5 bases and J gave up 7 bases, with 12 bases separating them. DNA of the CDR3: TGTGCCAGCAGTGGGGGGTACAATGAGCAGTACTTC. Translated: CASSGGYNEQYF.

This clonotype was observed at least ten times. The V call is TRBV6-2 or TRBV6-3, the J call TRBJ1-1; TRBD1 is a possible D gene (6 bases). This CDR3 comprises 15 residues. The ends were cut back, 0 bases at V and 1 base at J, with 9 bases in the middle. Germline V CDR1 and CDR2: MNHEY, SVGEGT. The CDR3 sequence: CASSYSSRGNTEAFF. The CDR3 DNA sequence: TGTGCCAGCAGTTACTCGAGCAGGGGGAACACTGAAGCTTTCTTT.

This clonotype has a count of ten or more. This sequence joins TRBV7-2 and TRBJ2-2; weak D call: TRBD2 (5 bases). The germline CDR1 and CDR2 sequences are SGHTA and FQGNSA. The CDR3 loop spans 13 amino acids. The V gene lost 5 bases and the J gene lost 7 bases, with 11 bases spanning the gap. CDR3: CASSRGTVGELFF. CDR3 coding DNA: TGTGCCAGCAGCCGGGGTACGGTCGGGGAGCTGTTTTTT. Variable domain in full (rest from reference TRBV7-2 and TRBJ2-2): GAGVSQSPSNKVTEKGKDVELRCDPISGHTALYWYRQSLGQGLEFLIYFQGNSAPDKSGLPSDRFSAERTGGSVSTLTIQRTQQEDSAVYLCASSRGTVGELFFGEGSRLTVL.

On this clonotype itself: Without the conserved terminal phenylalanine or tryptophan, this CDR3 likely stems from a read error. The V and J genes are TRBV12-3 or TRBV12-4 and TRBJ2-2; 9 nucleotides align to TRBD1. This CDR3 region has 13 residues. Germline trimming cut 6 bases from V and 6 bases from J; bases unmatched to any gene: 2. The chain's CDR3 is CASSWTGAGELFL. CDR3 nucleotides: TGTGCCAGCAGCTGGACAGGGGCCGGGGAGCTGTTTCTT.

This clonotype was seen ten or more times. The CDR3 region has the DNA TGTGCCAGCAGTTTAAGTCCAGGGGGTCTCACTGAAGCTTTCTTT. It encodes CASSLSPGGLTEAFF. The chain has TRBV27 and TRBJ1-1; 7 bases line up with TRBD1. This CDR3 spans 15 amino acids. V lost 2 bases to trimming and J lost 4 bases; unmatched junction nucleotides: 7. In germline, CDR1 is MNHEY, CDR2 SMNVEV (reference sequence).

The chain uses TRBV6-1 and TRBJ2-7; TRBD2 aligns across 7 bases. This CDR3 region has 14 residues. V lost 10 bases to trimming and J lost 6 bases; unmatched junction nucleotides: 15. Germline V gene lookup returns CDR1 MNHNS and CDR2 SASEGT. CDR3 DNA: TGTGCCACCTCCTTGGTTGGCGGGAGTTTCGAGCAGTACTTC. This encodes CATSLVGGSFEQYF.